This is a list of T cell receptor beta chains from one sample in a study of T-cell reconstitution after alpha-beta-depleted transplantation in children. TCRdb passed the PCR reads through MiXCR, listing each CDR3 protein once. The repertoire holds some 390,000 distinct CDR3 sequences, approximately 20% seen once, with 3.8% in the top ten. Sequenced here: PBMCs from the stem cell graft donor, sampled from the stem cell graft. The receptors were sampled from a human donor who donated a stem cell graft to a child with acute myeloid leukemia. Both conserved end residues are part of each CDR3. Each record gives: J gene, V gene, D gene, clone size, CDR3 DNA, CDR3 protein. The D gene is left open where the match is weak. Clone size, where shown, is once, few, many, or a class for clones that have expanded.

>TRBJ1-1|TRBV7-9|-|-
TGTGCCAGCAGCTTAGAACAGTACACTGAAGCTTTCTTT
CASSLEQYTEAFF
>TRBJ2-4|TRBV3-1|-|-
TGTGCCAGCAGCCAACAGGGGTCCAAAAACATTCAGTACTTC
CASSQQGSKNIQYF
>TRBJ1-5|TRBV11-2|-|-
TGTGCCAGCAGCTTAGAGGAGGGTCGGCGCAATCAGCCCCAGCATTTT
CASSLEEGRRNQPQHF
>TRBJ1-2|TRBV20-1|-|few
TGCAGTGCTAAAAAGGTGTCCCAAGCTAACTATGGCTACACCTTC
CSAKKVSQANYGYTF
>TRBJ1-5|TRBV12-3/TRBV12-4|-|few
TGTGCCAGCAGTTTCCGGGACCGGGTCCAGCCCCAGCATTTT
CASSFRDRVQPQHF
>TRBJ2-7|TRBV6-2/TRBV6-3|-|-
TGTGCCAGCCTCCGGGACCTAACTTACGAGCAGTACTTC
CASLRDLTYEQYF
>TRBJ2-4|TRBV20-1|-|-
TGCAGTGCTAGACCCCCTGGGGGTCAAAACATTCAGTACTTC
CSARPPGGQNIQYF
>TRBJ1-4|TRBV20-1|-|many
TGCAGTGCTACGATTAATGAAAAACTGTTTTTT
CSATINEKLFF
>TRBJ1-6|TRBV27|TRBD1|few
TGTGCCAGCAGCCGACAGGGGCGCAGTAATTCACCCCTCCACTTT
CASSRQGRSNSPLHF
>TRBJ2-3|TRBV6-4|-|-
TGTGCCAGCAGTGGGGACAAACAAGATACGCAGTATTTT
CASSGDKQDTQYF
>TRBJ2-3|TRBV7-2|TRBD2|few
TGTGCCAGCAGCCACGGACTAGTGACAGATACGCAGTATTTT
CASSHGLVTDTQYF
>TRBJ2-5|TRBV7-9|TRBD2|-
TGTGCCAGCAGCTTAGGACTAGCGGGAGTGAAAGAGACCCAGTACTTC
CASSLGLAGVKETQYF
>TRBJ2-1|TRBV3-1|TRBD2|-
TGTGCCAGCAGCCTACGGACTAGCGGGAGGGGAGGCAATGAGCAGTTCTTC
CASSLRTSGRGGNEQFF
>TRBJ2-5|TRBV29-1|-|many
TGCAGCGTTGGGGGTGGGTTCGAATTCCAAGAGACCCAGTACTTC
CSVGGGFEFQETQYF
>TRBJ2-7|TRBV12-3/TRBV12-4|-|few
TGTGCCAGCAGTCCCTCTCGGAAGCTAGTCGAGCAGTACTTC
CASSPSRKLVEQYF
>TRBJ1-5|TRBV29-1|-|few
TGCAGCGTTTCGGACGAGGACTATGGCAATCAGCCCCAGCATTTT
CSVSDEDYGNQPQHF
>TRBJ2-7|TRBV12-3/TRBV12-4|TRBD2|-
TGTGCCAGCAGGAAGGGACTAGGAGGTGCCGAGCAGTACTTC
CASRKGLGGAEQYF
>TRBJ2-3|TRBV5-1|-|-
TGCGCCAGCAGCCCTCTAGAGGGCACAGATACGCAGTATTTT
CASSPLEGTDTQYF
>TRBJ1-5|TRBV10-2|-|few
TGCGCCAGCAGTGAGGACAGGCTTAATCAGCCCCAGCATTTT
CASSEDRLNQPQHF
>TRBJ2-7|TRBV6-1|TRBD1|-
TGTGCCAGCAGTCCCCGGACAGGGTACTACGAGCAGTACTTC
CASSPRTGYYEQYF
>TRBJ2-7|TRBV29-1|TRBD1|many
TGCAGCGTTGTTAGACAGGGTGGCTACGAGCAGTACTTC
CSVVRQGGYEQYF
>TRBJ2-2|TRBV5-6|-|-
TGTGCCAGCAGCTTGAACCGAGGGCATAAGACCGGGGAGCTGTTTTTT
CASSLNRGHKTGELFF
>TRBJ1-5|TRBV5-5|TRBD1|-
TGTGCCAGCAGCTTGGAAGGGACAGGGGGCAATCAGCCCCAGCATTTT
CASSLEGTGGNQPQHF
>TRBJ2-1|TRBV20-1|TRBD2|-
TGCAGTGCTAGAGGGACAGCGGGAGGCTACAATGAGCAGTTCTTC
CSARGTAGGYNEQFF
>TRBJ2-1|TRBV25-1|TRBD1|-
TGTGCCAGCAGTGAATTTTTCGTGGGACAGGGAAAAGTTAATGAGCAGTTCTTC
CASSEFFVGQGKVNEQFF
>TRBJ1-1|TRBV29-1|TRBD1|-
TGCAGCGTTGAGGAGGAGGGGGCAGCGGACACTGAAGCTTTCTTT
CSVEEEGAADTEAFF
>TRBJ2-7|TRBV7-9|-|few
TGTGCCAGCAGCCCCGGGAGATCCTTTTTCCCCCCCTACGAGCAGTACTTC
CASSPGRSFFPPYEQYF
>TRBJ2-7|TRBV4-2|TRBD2|-
TGTGCCAGCAGCCCTGAGCGGGAGGACAGTTACGAGCAGTACTTC
CASSPEREDSYEQYF
>TRBJ2-1|TRBV5-1|TRBD1|-
TGCGCCAGCAGCTCCGCCGGGACAGGGAGCCATGAGCAGTTCTTC
CASSSAGTGSHEQFF
>TRBJ2-7|TRBV5-5|TRBD2|few
TGTGCCAGCAGCTTGATGCTAGCGGGAGTCTACGAGCAGTACTTC
CASSLMLAGVYEQYF
>TRBJ2-7|TRBV15|TRBD1|many
TGTGCCACCGGAGACAGGGGCAGCTACGAGCAGTACTTC
CATGDRGSYEQYF
>TRBJ2-1|TRBV28|TRBD2|-
TGTGCCAGCATCCTCACTAGCGGGAGGTACCATGAGCAGTTCTTC
CASILTSGRYHEQFF
>TRBJ1-1|TRBV4-3|TRBD1|-
TGCGCCAGCAGCCCCATCGACAGGGGGAACACTGAAGCTTTCTTT
CASSPIDRGNTEAFF
>TRBJ1-5|TRBV15|TRBD1|-
TGTGCCACCAGCAGTCTGACAGGGGGTTATCAGCCCCAGCATTTT
CATSSLTGGYQPQHF
>TRBJ2-3|TRBV4-3|TRBD2|-
TGCGCCAGCAGCCAATCGTTAGCGGGGCGCACAGATACGCAGTATTTT
CASSQSLAGRTDTQYF
>TRBJ1-6|TRBV15|-|few
TGTGCCACCAGCAGAGATAGGGGCGAACCCCTCCACTTT
CATSRDRGEPLHF
>TRBJ1-1|TRBV5-6|-|many
TGTGCCTCCGGAAGAGTTGAGGGAGGTCACACTGAAGCTTTCTTT
CASGRVEGGHTEAFF
>TRBJ1-5|TRBV7-2|-|-
TGTGCCAGCAGCTTCGACAGGTATGAACAGCCCCAGCATTTT
CASSFDRYEQPQHF
>TRBJ1-3|TRBV6-5|-|few
TGTGCCAGCAGTTATCTTAGACAGGCGTCTGGAAACACCATATATTTT
CASSYLRQASGNTIYF
>TRBJ2-7|TRBV5-1|-|-
TGCGCCAGCGCGTCTAGCGAGGCAGAATACGAGCAGTACTTC
CASASSEAEYEQYF
>TRBJ2-1|TRBV6-2/TRBV6-3|-|-
TGTGCCAGCAGTTACTCCGGCCCTCCAGGGGATGAGCAGTTCTTC
CASSYSGPPGDEQFF
>TRBJ2-3|TRBV29-1|TRBD2|-
TGCAGCACAACCCCCGGGACTAGCACAGCGCGCACAGATACGCAGTATTTT
CSTTPGTSTARTDTQYF
>TRBJ2-1|TRBV11-3|TRBD2|-
TGTGCCAGCAGCTTAGGTGCGGGGGGACACAATGAGCAGTTCTTC
CASSLGAGGHNEQFF
>TRBJ2-5|TRBV29-1|-|once
TGCAGCGTTGTAGGCCGGCGGGAGACCCAGTACTTC
CSVVGRRETQYF
>TRBJ2-7|TRBV28|-|-
TGTGCCAGCAGTTTTAAAGGGGCCTACGAGCAGTACTTC
CASSFKGAYEQYF
>TRBJ2-1|TRBV20-1|-|many
TGCAGTGCTAGAGCGGGAGAGTGGAATGAGCAGTTCTTC
CSARAGEWNEQFF
>TRBJ2-1|TRBV12-3/TRBV12-4|-|-
TGTGCCAGCAGTGCGGGTACTACAATGATGCAGTTCTTC
CASSAGTTMMQFF
>TRBJ2-7|TRBV20-1|-|many
TGCAGTGCTAGCTCCGGACCCCAAGGGCAGTACTTC
CSASSGPQGQYF
>TRBJ2-3|TRBV10-3|-|-
TGTGCCATCAGTGAGTCGATGGCTGGCACAGATACGCAGTATTTT
CAISESMAGTDTQYF
>TRBJ1-2|TRBV3-1|-|many
TGTGCCAGCAGCCAATCAGGGAGGAACTATGGCTACACCTTC
CASSQSGRNYGYTF
>TRBJ2-5|TRBV7-3|TRBD2|-
TGTGCCAGCAGCCGACTAGCGGGAGCGGGAGAGACCCAGTACTTC
CASSRLAGAGETQYF
>TRBJ2-1|TRBV28|-|-
TGTGCCAGCAGCCTACTAGATCTCAATGAGCAGTTCTTC
CASSLLDLNEQFF
>TRBJ2-1|TRBV7-3|-|few
TGTGCCAGCAGCCCCGAGGGCGGGGCAAGCACTAATGAGCAGTTCTTC
CASSPEGGASTNEQFF
>TRBJ2-3|TRBV5-1|TRBD2|few
TGCGCCAGCAGCTTGGGGACTAGCGGTCACACAGATACGCAGTATTTT
CASSLGTSGHTDTQYF
>TRBJ2-6|TRBV20-1|TRBD1|many
TGCAGTGCTTCAGACAGGGGTGGGGCCAACGTCCTGACTTTC
CSASDRGGANVLTF
>TRBJ2-7|TRBV20-1|TRBD2|many
TGCAGTGCCAGACACCCGGGGGGCTACGAGCAGTACTTC
CSARHPGGYEQYF